What follows describes a single TCR beta chain. Which antigen it targets is not known. No base quality information exists; no much larger clone differs at one position. The germline ends are 16 bases apart after V is trimmed by 4 bases and J by 7 bases. The CDR3, from cysteine to phenylalanine, totals 14 residues. Just CDR3 DNA is preserved here, 42 bases in frame from base 1. CDR1 and CDR2 are drawn from the germline V gene (reference sequence): LGHDT, YNNKEL. TCRbeta CDR3 regions were amplified from genomic DNA using the immunoSEQ Assay, a bias-controlled multiplex PCR. The original methods were these. The number of nucleated cells in each sample was estimated from the amplification of reference gene primers within the assay. Sequence reads were collapsed and filtered to measure the absolute abundance of every unique TCRbeta CDR3 rearrangement. For each sample, productive Simpson clonality was calculated as the square root of Simpson's diversity index across productive rearrangements. TCRdb carries this immuneACCESS record with in-frame sequences only. Its versions omit some clonotypes, under half of them owing to an unresolved V gene in the studies checked, with the rest unexplained. That table furnishes V, J and clone size, whereas the DNA furnished D and trimming. This sample holds some 83,000 clones; roughly 82% were observed only once. The top ten clonotypes cover 21% of the sample.

Collaborating institutions collected whole blood in K2EDTA tubes following their own protocols. For TCRbeta analysis, collaborators shipped samples as frozen whole blood, isolated PBMCs, or DNA extracted from either of those sample types. The data are from a study of blood T cell repertoires in COVID-19 (dated by TCRdb to about 2020). For context, the study as a whole: The collaborator samples originated in the United States, Italy and Spain and spanned the acute and convalescent phases of COVID-19. Subjects who had been exposed to COVID-19, were actively infected with it, or had recovered from it provided the deeply sampled blood TCRbeta repertoires that made up the dataset. The material from the prospective study consisted of cDNA or gDNA derived from T cells, B-cell-depleted T cells, or PBMCs. Samples were obtained from the ongoing ImmuneRACE study (first 160 participants) and from 1,000 to 1,500 subjects provided by 6 global collaborators. Where HLA class I and class II types were available, the types were taken from metadata supplied by the sample provider, not from assay-based typing. The repertoires were made available in a free public database intended to serve as a resource for research on the immune response to SARS-CoV-2. Nearly every sample came with metadata listing a de-identified subject ID, COVID-19 status, age in years and sex. What the study reported, not specific to this receptor: The amount of clinical and demographic metadata varied by source and participant and was provided uncurated.

Sequences were obtained from peripheral blood. This receptor was taken from a human donor in a cohort sampled during active COVID-19. The rearranged segments are TRBV3-1 (or the pseudogene TRBV3-2) and TRBJ1-1; perhaps TRBD1 is the D gene, with 6 bases matching. DNA sequence: TGTGCCAGCAGCCCCCAAGTAGGGGGTGGTGAAGCTTTCTTT. It encodes CASSPQVGGGEAFF.